These 28 T cell receptor beta chains share one sample of origin, sequenced in a study of blood T cell repertoires in COVID-19. Assay: immunoSEQ multiplex PCR; the TCRdb copy retains only in-frame clones and omits some. The sample records about 130,000 clones, approximately 85% being singletons. Sample: peripheral blood. These receptors all stem from a human donor in a cohort sampled during active COVID-19.

To note about this clone: Compared with germline, one end of the junction differs, possibly owing to a read error. The chain employs TRBV5-1 and TRBJ2-1; 9 nucleotides match TRBD1. From germline, CDR1 is SGHRS and CDR2 YFSETQ. The CDR3 spans 21 residues. This CDR3 is CASRFTAWDRVRIAAGNEQFF. CDR3 bases: TGCGCCAGCCGCTTCACAGCCTGGGACAGGGTGAGGATTGCGGCCGGCAATGAGCAGTTCTTC.

The chain carries TRBV5-1 and TRBJ2-3; 7 positions agree with TRBD2. Trimming removed 4 bases from V and 0 bases from J; junction bases left unmatched: 5. Germline lookup yields CDR1 SGHRS and CDR2 YFSETQ. The CDR3 runs 15 residues. As DNA, the CDR3 is TGCGCCAGCAGCATAATAGCGGGTAGCACAGATACGCAGTATTTT. Translating gives CASSIIAGSTDTQYF.

This rearrangement joins TRBV3-1 (or the pseudogene TRBV3-2) to TRBJ1-6; maybe TRBD1 (6 bases). Germline CDR1 reads LGHDT; CDR2 reads YNNKEL (reference sequence). The CDR3 length is 16 residues. Trimming removed 0 bases from V and 10 bases from J, with 16 bases in between. The CDR3, as DNA: TGTGCCAGCAGCCAAGAGTCCGGGACACCTGCCTCACCCCTCCACTTT. Translating gives CASSQESGTPASPLHF.

The chain uses TRBV24-1 and TRBJ1-2; 10 nucleotides line up with TRBD1. Trimming at V came to 7 bases and at J to 7 bases, leaving 5 bases not matched to a gene. The CDR3 contains 13 residues. Looked up from germline, CDR1 is KGHDR and CDR2 is SFDVKD. The CDR3 is CATSPRTGGGYTF. Written as DNA, the CDR3 is TGTGCCACCAGCCCTAGGACAGGGGGTGGCTACACCTTC.

The genes are TRBV6-5 and TRBJ2-1, with a possible D match to TRBD1 (6 bases). V lost 5 bases, J lost 8 bases, and 16 bases lay in between. This CDR3 spans 14 amino acids. CDR1 and CDR2 (germline): MNHEY, SVGAGI. The CDR3 is CASSSYRETDEQFF. Written as DNA, the CDR3 is TGTGCCAGCAGTAGCTACAGGGAGACCGATGAGCAGTTCTTC.

J is TRBJ1-1 and V is TRBV9; D may be TRBD1 (5 bases). Germline loops: CDR1 SGDLS, CDR2 YYNGEE. The V and J ends lost 4 bases and 1 base respectively, with 17 bases between them. The length of the CDR3 is 16 residues. The CDR3 coding sequence is TGTGCCAGCAGCCCCCCGCCCCGACAGACGAACACTGAAGCTTTCTTT. Translating gives CASSPPPRQTNTEAFF.

The genes are TRBV10-3 and TRBJ1-2, with TRBD1 matching over 7 bases. The V gene end was trimmed by 6 bases and the J gene end by 2 bases; junction bases not matched to a gene: 3. The CDR3 is 13 residues long. From germline, CDR1 is ENHRY and CDR2 SYGVKD. CDR3 amino acids: CAISRDSNYGYTF. CDR3 nucleotide sequence: TGTGCCATCAGCCGGGACAGCAACTATGGCTACACCTTC.

This clone has just one count. The chain joins TRBV14 to TRBJ2-2; a weak D match, TRBD2 (6 bases). The germline CDR1 and CDR2 sequences are SGHDN and FVKESK. The V end was cut by 5 bases, the J end by 4 bases, with 8 bases between. The CDR3 consists of 13 residues. The CDR3, as DNA: TGTGCCAGCAGCGCGGGACCCACCGGGGAGCTGTTTTTT. It yields the protein CASSAGPTGELFF.

The rearrangement links TRBV5-4 to TRBJ1-1; no reliable D call. Trimming removed 1 base at V and 0 bases at J, with 7 bases between. Per the germline V gene, CDR1 is SGHNT and CDR2 is YYREEE (reference sequence). There are 14 residues in the CDR3. CDR3 DNA: TGTGCCAGCAGCTTGACCGAGATGAACACTGAAGCTTTCTTT. As protein: CASSLTEMNTEAFF.

Comments on this clone: One junction end disagrees with the germline gene, perhaps due to a read error. This chain links TRBV28 with TRBJ2-1, with 8 bases that match TRBD2. CDR1 and CDR2 from the germline V gene are MDHEN and SYDVKM. The CDR3 is made up of 15 amino acids. The CDR3 region is CASTLAGIPYNEQFF. The CDR3 region has the DNA TGTGCCAGCACTTTAGCGGGAATCCCCTACAATGAGCAGTTCTTC.

This clone was counted a single time. This chain uses TRBV5-1 with TRBJ1-6; TRBD1 is a possible D gene (6 bases). The CDR3 runs 15 residues. Germline V lookup: CDR1 SGHRS, CDR2 YFSETQ. The V and J ends lost 0 bases and 7 bases respectively, with 11 bases between them. CDR3 sequence reads: CASSLGGHQNSPLHF. As DNA, the CDR3 is TGCGCCAGCAGCTTGGGGGGACACCAAAATTCACCCCTCCACTTT.

This chain joins TRBV27 and TRBJ1-6, with TRBD1 matching 8 bases. The germline V gene has CDR1 MNHEY and CDR2 SMNVEV (reference sequence). Trimming cost V 4 bases and J 13 bases; bases outside gene matches: 3. The CDR3 is 12 residues long. CDR3 DNA sequence: TGTGCCAGCAGTTACGACAGGGGTCCCCTCCACTTT. Amino acids: CASSYDRGPLHF.

The chain is built from TRBV2 and TRBJ1-6, with D maybe TRBD1 (6 bases). Germline V gives CDR1 SNHLY, CDR2 FYNNEI. With 7 bases removed from V and 0 bases from J, the gap between germline ends came to 16 bases. CDR3 length: 17 amino acids. The CDR3 DNA reads TGTGCCAGCATCCCCAGCACAGGGAGCTCCTATAATTCACCCCTCCACTTT. Translating gives CASIPSTGSSYNSPLHF.

CDR3 coding DNA: TGTGCCAGTAGCAGGGGAGGGCGGGAGCCTTACGTC. It encodes CASSRGGREPYV. V is TRBV3-1 (or the pseudogene TRBV3-2) and J is TRBJ2-7, with D tentatively TRBD2 (7 bases). Germline CDR1 reads LGHDT; CDR2 reads YNNKEL (reference sequence). The CDR3 is 12 amino acids. The V and J ends lost 9 bases and 13 bases respectively, with 22 bases between them.

The chain is built from TRBV14 and TRBJ2-2; 7 nucleotides align to TRBD2. Trimming removed 1 base from V and 4 bases from J; junction bases left unmatched: 3. The germline V gene has CDR1 SGHDN and CDR2 FVKESK. This CDR3 region has 15 residues. The CDR3 is CASSQVRGVTGELFF. DNA of the CDR3: TGTGCCAGCAGCCAAGTTCGGGGGGTCACCGGGGAGCTGTTTTTT.

The rearrangement links TRBV9 to TRBJ1-2; 7 bases are shared with TRBD1. This CDR3 spans 14 amino acids. Germline loops: CDR1 SGDLS, CDR2 YYNGEE. V lost 3 bases and J lost 9; bases outside the gene matches: 11. CDR3 nucleotides: TGTGCCAGCAGCGGGGGCACAGGGGTGACCCGCTACACCTTC. This gives the protein CASSGGTGVTRYTF.

This chain links TRBV6-1 with TRBJ2-1, with 9 bases aligning to TRBD2. Germline V CDR1 and CDR2: MNHNS, SASEGT. V trimming: 2 bases; J trimming: 2 bases; junction bases outside the gene matches: 4. The CDR3 is 16 residues long. The CDR3 DNA is TGTGCCAGCAGTGAACCGATAGCGGGAGCCTACAATGAGCAGTTCTTC. Its protein product is CASSEPIAGAYNEQFF.

The chain combines TRBV27 with TRBJ1-5, with a possible D match to TRBD1 (6 bases). Germline loops: CDR1 MNHEY, CDR2 SMNVEV (reference sequence). This CDR3 is 16 amino acids long. The V and J ends lost 2 bases and 1 base respectively, with 12 bases between them. CDR3 residues: CASSLSAGDSNQPQHF. CDR3 DNA sequence: TGTGCCAGCAGTTTAAGCGCAGGGGACAGCAATCAGCCCCAGCATTTT.

This chain joins TRBV12-3 or TRBV12-4 and TRBJ1-2; 7 bases line up with TRBD1. This CDR3 has 13 amino acids. V was clipped by 4 bases and J by 2 bases; unmatched bases: 1. The chain's CDR3 is CASSWDRNYGYTF. CDR3 sequence (DNA): TGTGCCAGCAGTTGGGACAGAAACTATGGCTACACCTTC.

This chain uses TRBV18 with TRBJ2-3, with a possible D match to TRBD2 (5 bases). From germline, CDR1 is KGHSH and CDR2 LQKENI. V was cut by 6 bases and J by 1 base, with 17 bases left in between. The CDR3 has 16 amino acids. CDR3 region: CASSPRGDGGTDTQYF. CDR3 coding DNA: TGTGCCAGCTCCCCCCGGGGAGACGGAGGCACAGATACGCAGTATTTT.

The chain uses TRBV7-8 and TRBJ1-4; a possible D gene is TRBD1 (5 bases). V was trimmed by 1 base and J by 12 bases, leaving 15 bases between them. Germline V lookup: CDR1 SGHVS, CDR2 FQNEAQ. The CDR3 covers 14 residues. CDR3 sequence: CASSLGQPYGELFF. As DNA, the CDR3 is TGTGCCAGCAGCTTAGGACAGCCCTATGGGGAACTGTTTTTT.

This clone was counted only a few times. Other DNA sequences within the sample encode an identical CDR3. The V and J genes are TRBV9 and TRBJ1-5; D unresolved. This CDR3 is built from 14 residues. The germline CDR1 and CDR2 sequences are SGDLS and YYNGEE. V gave up 0 bases and J gave up 1 base, with 5 bases separating them. The CDR3 is CASSVGQSNQPQHF. The CDR3 nucleotides are TGTGCCAGCAGCGTAGGGCAGAGCAATCAGCCCCAGCATTTT.

The chain recombines TRBV19 with TRBJ1-3; D remains ambiguous. CDR1 LNHDA and CDR2 SQIVND come from the germline V gene (reference sequence). Trimming shortened V by 10 bases and J by 0 bases, and 16 bases separated the two germline ends. The CDR3 is made up of 15 amino acids. The CDR3 region is CATTSGLSSGNTIYF. The CDR3 nucleotides read TGTGCCACCACCTCAGGCTTAAGCTCTGGAAACACCATATATTTT.

This chain connects TRBV10-3 to TRBJ1-5; D remains unclear. CDR3 length: 14 amino acids. The V gene's germline CDR1 is ENHRY and CDR2 SYGVKD. V was cut by 3 bases and J by 6 bases, with 12 bases left in between. CDR3: CAISDSGGVQPQHF. CDR3 in DNA: TGTGCCATCAGTGACTCGGGTGGTGTTCAGCCCCAGCATTTT.

The chain joins TRBV18 to TRBJ1-3, with D uncertain. The CDR3 sequence is 13 residues long. Deletions cut 3 bases from V and 2 bases from J, with 5 bases between. Germline V CDR1 and CDR2: KGHSH, LQKENI. The DNA of the CDR3 is TGTGCCAGCTCACCGGCGGCTGGAAACACCATATATTTT. Protein: CASSPAAGNTIYF.

Only a few counts were recorded for this clone. This sequence joins TRBV9 and TRBJ2-7; 9 nucleotides agree with TRBD1. This CDR3 is built from 15 residues. The J segment lost 6 bases and the V segment lost 1 base, leaving 8 bases of the junction unmatched. Germline assignment: CDR1 SGDLS and CDR2 YYNGEE. The CDR3 sequence: CASSVRSGTGLEQYF. CDR3 nucleotides: TGTGCCAGCAGCGTACGTTCCGGGACAGGGCTCGAGCAGTACTTC.

The chain links TRBV5-6 to TRBJ2-7; 10 bases line up with TRBD2. After removal of 0 bases from V and 0 bases from J, the junction contained 3 bases not matched to a gene. The CDR3 has 16 amino acids. Germline V gene sequence: CDR1 SGHDT, CDR2 YYEEEE. The CDR3 DNA reads as TGTGCCAGCAGCTTGGGACTAGCGGGTGCCTCCTACGAGCAGTACGTC. Its protein product is CASSLGLAGASYEQYV.

The chain recombines TRBV3-1 (or the pseudogene TRBV3-2) with TRBJ1-2; D unresolved. V lost 3 bases and J 1 base, leaving 24 bases between the germline ends. CDR1 LGHDT and CDR2 YNNKEL come from the germline V gene (reference sequence). The CDR3 length is 19 residues. The DNA for the CDR3 is TGTGCCAGCAGCCAGGACCTACTCAGAACTAGCGGTTATAACTATGGCTACACCTTC. This sequence encodes CASSQDLLRTSGYNYGYTF.